This is a list of T cell receptor beta chains from one sample in a study of blood T cells in healthy people across ages. One entry per CDR3 protein results from TCRdb running MiXCR on the 5' RACE reads. Counted here are 800,000 to 950,000 distinct CDR3 sequences, about 27% occurring once; the ten biggest clones make up roughly 10%. These data are also associated with another study on T cells of mothers and their children.

Sequencing was done on a sample of blood. Receptor source: a woman aged 40 to 55 in good health. CDR3s include the opening cysteine and the closing phenylalanine or tryptophan. D genes are given only for firm matches. Expanded clones are given a class, and other clones once, few, many or no size at all.

d_call clone_size j_call v_call cdr3_length cdr3_nt cdr3_aa
. . TRBJ1-5 TRBV2 15 TGTGTCAGCAGTGACGGGGGCGCGGGCAATCAGCCCCAGCATTTT CVSSDGGAGNQPQHF
. few TRBJ2-1 TRBV19 15 TGTGCCAGTAACGTAAGGGGGGGCCCCTACAATGAGCAGTTCTTC CASNVRGGPYNEQFF
. . TRBJ2-1 TRBV29-1 13 TGCAGCGGTACCGGGACAACAAACAATGAGCAGTTCTTC CSGTGTTNNEQFF
. . TRBJ1-6 TRBV6-2/TRBV6-3 15 TGTGCCAGCAGCACCGAGGACAGACCTAATTCACCCCTCCACTTT CASSTEDRPNSPLHF
. few TRBJ1-4 TRBV4-3 15 TGCGCCGGCAGCCAACGGGACCCTGGGATAGAAAAACTGTTTTTT CAGSQRDPGIEKLFF
. . TRBJ2-7 TRBV12-3/TRBV12-4 14 TGTGCCAGCAGTTTATTGGGTGAGTGGGATGAGCAGTACTTC CASSLLGEWDEQYF
. . TRBJ2-1 TRBV7-8 16 TGTGCCAGCAGCTCCGAAGAGCGGGTCTCCTACAATGAGCAGTTCTTC CASSSEERVSYNEQFF
. . TRBJ2-1 TRBV15 14 TGTGCCACCAGCCGAGGGGGACCCTACAATGAGCAGTTCTTC CATSRGGPYNEQFF
. . TRBJ2-4 TRBV28 16 TGTGCCAGCAGTTCCGGGGCTGCGGGGACCAAAAACATTCAGTACTTC CASSSGAAGTKNIQYF
TRBD1 . TRBJ1-2 TRBV20-1 13 TGCAGTGCTACGAAGACAGGGGTGGGTGGCTACACCTTC CSATKTGVGGYTF
TRBD1 many TRBJ2-7 TRBV5-1 15 TGCGCCAGCAGCTCCCCTGGGACAGACATCTACGAGCAGTACTTC CASSSPGTDIYEQYF
TRBD2 . TRBJ2-5 TRBV7-2 17 TGTGCCAGCAGCTTAGGGGGTAGCGGGGGGGCTCGAGAGACCCAGTACTTC CASSLGGSGGARETQYF
. few TRBJ2-5 TRBV7-2 14 TGTGCCAGCAGCTTAGGAAAGAGCCGAGAGACCCAGTACTTC CASSLGKSRETQYF
TRBD2 few TRBJ2-5 TRBV5-1 14 TGCGCCAGCAGCTTGGTGGGCGGGGGGGTTGAGCAGTACTTC CASSLVGGGVEQYF
TRBD2 . TRBJ2-3 TRBV27 18 TGTGCCAGCAGTTTCGCGGTCTTAGCGGGGGGGTCCACAGATACGCAGTATTTT CASSFAVLAGGSTDTQYF
. few TRBJ1-1 TRBV18 16 TGTGCCAGCTCACCTGTCAGTGAGGTCATGAACACTGAAGCTTTCTTT CASSPVSEVMNTEAFF
. few TRBJ2-7 TRBV28 15 TGTGCCAGCAGCTCGGAAGGGACCCTCTCCTGCGAGCAGTACTTC CASSSEGTLSCEQYF
TRBD1 few TRBJ1-2 TRBV7-9 16 TGCGCCAGCAGCCATGTAGACCGGGACAGGGGGTATGGCTACACCTTC CASSHVDRDRGYGYTF
. once TRBJ1-2 TRBV12-5 13 TGTGCTAGTGGCCCGGGACCGGGCCGGGGCTACACCTTC CASGPGPGRGYTF
TRBD1 few TRBJ2-7 TRBV5-1 16 TGCGCCAGCAGCTTGTACACCGGGACAGACCCCTACGAGCAGTACTTC CASSLYTGTDPYEQYF
. . TRBJ1-5 TRBV12-3/TRBV12-4 15 TGTGCCAGCAGTTCCCTTGCAGGATTGAAGCAGCCCCAGCATTTT CASSSLAGLKQPQHF
TRBD2 . TRBJ2-5 TRBV5-6 16 TGTGCCAGCAGCTTTTATCAGCGGGGGGGCCGGGAGACCCAGTACTTC CASSFYQRGGRETQYF
. . TRBJ2-1 TRBV12-3/TRBV12-4 17 TGTGCCAGCAGTTTGGGGGCCGGACAGAGCTCCTACAATGAGCAGTTCTTC CASSLGAGQSSYNEQFF